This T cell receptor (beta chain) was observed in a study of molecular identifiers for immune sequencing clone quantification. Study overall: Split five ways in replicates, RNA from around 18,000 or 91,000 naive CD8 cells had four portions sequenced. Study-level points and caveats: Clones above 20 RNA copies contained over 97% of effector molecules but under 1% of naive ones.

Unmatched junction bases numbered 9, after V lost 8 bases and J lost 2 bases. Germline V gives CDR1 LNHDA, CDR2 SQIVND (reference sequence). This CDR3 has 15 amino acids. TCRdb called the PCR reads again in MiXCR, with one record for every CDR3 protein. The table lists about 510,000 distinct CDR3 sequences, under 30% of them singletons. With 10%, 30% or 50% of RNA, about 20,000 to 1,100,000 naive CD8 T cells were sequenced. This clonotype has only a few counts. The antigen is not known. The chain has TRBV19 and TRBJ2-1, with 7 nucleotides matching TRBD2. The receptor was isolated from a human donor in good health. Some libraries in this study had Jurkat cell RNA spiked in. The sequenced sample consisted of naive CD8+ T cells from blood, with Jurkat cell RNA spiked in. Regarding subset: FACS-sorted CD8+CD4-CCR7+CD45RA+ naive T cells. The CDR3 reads CASQWGGQAYNEQFF. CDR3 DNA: TGTGCCAGTCAATGGGGAGGGCAGGCCTACAATGAGCAGTTCTTC. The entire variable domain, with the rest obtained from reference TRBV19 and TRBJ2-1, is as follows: DGGITQSPKYLFRKEGQNVTLSCEQNLNHDAMYWYRQDPGQGLRLIYYSQIVNDFQKGDIAEGYSVSREKKESFPLTVTSAQKNPTAFYLCASQWGGQAYNEQFFGPGTRLTVL.